Below are 18 T cell receptor beta chains sequenced from a single sample in a study of shared clonotypes between healthy human individuals. Assay: immunoSEQ multiplex PCR; the TCRdb copy retains only in-frame clones and omits some. The top ten clones hold around 0.29% of a sample with approximately 350,000 clones, about 96% of them seen once. The sequencing input was memory CD8+ T cells sorted from blood. Subset noted: CD45RO+ cells pooled with CCR7-negative TemRA cells. These receptors all stem from a man aged 25 to 40 in good health.

This clone was seen more than once but under ten times. The V gene is TRBV5-1, the J gene TRBJ2-3; D is undetermined. Germline-derived CDR1 and CDR2 are SGHRS and YFSETQ. There are 17 residues in the CDR3. V was shortened by 0 bases and J by 1 base, with 15 bases between the two germline ends. DNA of the CDR3: TGCGCCAGCAGCTTGGCCCCACTCCTCTTTGGCACAGATACGCAGTATTTT. Protein sequence: CASSLAPLLFGTDTQYF.

The chain joins TRBV7-2 to TRBJ2-7; D remains ambiguous. The V end was cut by 1 base, the J end by 5 bases, with 3 bases between. The CDR3 consists of 11 residues. Germline assignment: CDR1 SGHTA and CDR2 FQGNSA. CDR3 loop: CASSLDHEQYF. DNA of the CDR3: TGTGCCAGCAGCTTAGACCACGAGCAGTACTTC.

The rearrangement uses TRBV18 and TRBJ1-2; D remains unclear. Trimming took off 8 bases at V and 5 bases at J, with 21 bases between the two ends. This CDR3 has 15 amino acids. From germline, CDR1 is KGHSH and CDR2 LQKENI. The CDR3 DNA sequence: TGTGCCAGCGCCTTCGACGGAGCCCCTGTTTATGGCTACACCTTC. This gives the protein CASAFDGAPVYGYTF. Together with reference TRBV18 and TRBJ1-2, the CDR3 gives the full variable domain: NAGVMQNPRHLVRRRGQEARLRCSPMKGHSHVYWYRQLPEEGLKFMVYLQKENIIDESGMPKERFSAEFPKEGPSILRIQQVVRGDSAAYFCASAFDGAPVYGYTFGSGTRLTVV.

The chain carries TRBV29-1 and TRBJ2-3; D is tentatively TRBD1 or TRBD2 (5 bases each). The germline CDR1 and CDR2 sequences are SQVTM and ANQGSEA. This CDR3 contains 14 residues. V shed 7 bases and J shed 0 bases, with 14 bases lying between them. The DNA of the CDR3 is TGCAGCGCTACCCGGGACCTCAGCACAGATACGCAGTATTTT. Protein: CSATRDLSTDTQYF.

This clone was seen just once. The chain carries TRBV14 and TRBJ2-7; 8 nucleotides align to TRBD2. CDR1 is SGHDN and CDR2 is FVKESK in the germline V gene. The V and J ends lost 0 bases and 4 bases, in that order; junction bases with no gene match: 11. The CDR3 spans 17 residues. Written as DNA, the CDR3 is TGTGCCAGCAGCCAAGATAGGGCCGGACTAGCCCAATACGAGCAGTACTTC. It specifies CASSQDRAGLAQYEQYF.

The chain recombines TRBV18 with TRBJ2-2; D remains ambiguous. Germline V lookup: CDR1 KGHSH, CDR2 LQKENI. Trimming pared 4 bases from V and 1 base from J, leaving 13 bases between. This CDR3 is built from 16 residues. CDR3 loop: CASSLIPPRNTGELFF. The DNA for the CDR3 is TGTGCCAGCTCACTTATCCCTCCACGGAACACCGGGGAGCTGTTTTTT.

This chain uses TRBV6-6 with TRBJ2-5; the D is unclear. V lost 0 bases and J lost 0, with 8 bases in between. Per the germline V gene, CDR1 is MNHNY and CDR2 is SVGAGI (reference sequence). The CDR3 spans 15 residues. CDR3: CASSYSRTNQETQYF. CDR3 in DNA: TGTGCCAGCAGTTACTCACGGACGAACCAAGAGACCCAGTACTTC.

The chain couples TRBV7-3 to TRBJ2-2; 7 nucleotides match TRBD1. CDR1 SGHTA and CDR2 FQGTGA come from the germline V gene. The length of the CDR3 is 16 residues. With V trimmed by 2 bases and J by 6 bases, 9 bases remained unmatched. The CDR3: CASSLLGRGKAGELFF. The CDR3 DNA follows: TGTGCCAGCAGCTTACTAGGCAGGGGGAAAGCCGGGGAGCTGTTTTTT.

This rearrangement joins TRBV30 to TRBJ2-5, with a tentative D call TRBD2 (6 bases). Between the trimmed V and J ends, which lost 2 bases and 9 bases, there was a span of 10 bases. This CDR3 is 11 amino acids long. Germline V gene data show CDR1 as GTSNPN and CDR2 as SVGIG (reference sequence). CDR3 in amino acids: CAWSNGGAQYF. Here the CDR3 DNA reads TGTGCCTGGAGTAATGGAGGGGCCCAGTACTTC.

For this clone: At the DNA level, this CDR3 is encoded by other sequences in the same sample as well. This chain links TRBV5-1 with TRBJ2-7; 9 bases map to TRBD2. Germline assignment: CDR1 SGHRS and CDR2 YFSETQ. Unmatched junction bases numbered 3, after V lost 0 bases and J lost 2 bases. The CDR3 loop spans 15 amino acids. In nucleotides, the CDR3 is TGCGCCAGCAGCTTGGGGCTAGCGGGACCCTACGAGCAGTACTTC. It yields the protein CASSLGLAGPYEQYF.

The rearrangement uses TRBV10-3 and TRBJ2-7; 10 nucleotides line up with TRBD2. The CDR3 runs 16 residues. V lost 4 bases to trimming and J lost 5 bases; unmatched junction nucleotides: 11. The germline gives CDR1 ENHRY, CDR2 SYGVKD. The CDR3 loop reads CAISGVLAGVAHEQYF. The CDR3 DNA reads as TGTGCCATCAGTGGGGTTCTAGCGGGAGTTGCCCACGAGCAGTACTTC.

The chain recombines TRBV6-5 with TRBJ1-3, with TRBD1 matching over 8 bases. The CDR3 consists of 15 residues. The junction had 11 bases not matched to a gene; V was cut back by 9 bases and J by 4 bases. Germline V gene sequence: CDR1 MNHEY, CDR2 SVGAGI. DNA for the CDR3: TGTGCCAGTTACAAACAGGGGGGCACGGGAAACACCATATATTTT. Protein product: CASYKQGGTGNTIYF.

This chain joins TRBV2 and TRBJ2-1, with D tentatively TRBD1 or TRBD2 (5 bases each). Trimming shortened V by 4 bases and J by 2 bases, and 9 bases separated the two germline ends. Germline CDR1 and CDR2: SNHLY and FYNNEI. CDR3 length: 14 residues. The CDR3 DNA follows: TGTGCCAGCAGTGCGAAGGGACCCTACAATGAGCAGTTCTTC. This gives the protein CASSAKGPYNEQFF.

A remark on this clone: This sample includes further DNA sequences coding for the same CDR3. This chain links TRBV7-2 with TRBJ1-2; D remains ambiguous. Germline CDR1 SGHTA, CDR2 FQGNSA. The CDR3 has 13 amino acids. Trimming cost V 1 base and J 2 bases, with 5 bases left between them. CDR3 amino acids: CASSLVGNYGYTF. In nucleotides, the CDR3 is TGTGCCAGCAGCTTAGTGGGGAACTATGGCTACACCTTC.

The chain couples TRBV5-4 to TRBJ2-3; D is possibly TRBD1 or TRBD2 (5 bases each). Trimming shortened V by 4 bases and J by 0 bases, and 12 bases separated the two germline ends. The CDR3 consists of 15 residues. Germline V gives CDR1 SGHNT, CDR2 YYREEE (reference sequence). Here the CDR3 reads CASSEPGPSTDTQYF. The CDR3 DNA reads as TGTGCCAGCAGCGAACCGGGACCTAGCACAGATACGCAGTATTTT.

The V and J genes are TRBV11-2 and TRBJ2-1; D not certain. Trimming left V 1 base short and J 6 bases short, with 4 bases between. CDR1 is SGHAT, CDR2 FQNNGV, per germline. There are 12 residues in the CDR3. DNA of the CDR3: TGTGCCAGCAGCTTAGTGAGCAATGAGCAGTTCTTC. It is translated as CASSLVSNEQFF. The full variable domain, its missing parts supplied by reference TRBV11-2 and TRBJ2-1, is EAGVAQSPRYKIIEKRQSVAFWCNPISGHATLYWYQQILGQGPKLLIQFQNNGVVDDSQLPKDRFSAERLKGVDSTLKIQPAKLEDSAVYLCASSLVSNEQFFGPGTRLTVL.

V and J are TRBV30 and TRBJ2-5; 10 bases align to TRBD2. The CDR3 runs to 17 residues. V was clipped by 0 bases and J by 5 bases; unmatched bases: 12. Germline assignment: CDR1 GTSNPN and CDR2 SVGIG (reference sequence). The CDR3 sequence: CAWSVGGSGRFGETQYF. The DNA for the CDR3 is TGTGCCTGGAGTGTTGGTGGTAGCGGGAGGTTTGGGGAGACCCAGTACTTC.

V usage is TRBV6-5 and J usage is TRBJ1-2; a weak D match, TRBD1 (5 bases). CDR3 size: 13 residues. The germline CDR1 and CDR2 sequences are MNHEY and SVGAGI. V lost 2 bases, J lost 8 bases, and 12 bases lay in between. Written as DNA, the CDR3 is TGTGCCAGCAGTTACGCTGCGGGGCTAGGCTACACCTTC. This sequence encodes CASSYAAGLGYTF.